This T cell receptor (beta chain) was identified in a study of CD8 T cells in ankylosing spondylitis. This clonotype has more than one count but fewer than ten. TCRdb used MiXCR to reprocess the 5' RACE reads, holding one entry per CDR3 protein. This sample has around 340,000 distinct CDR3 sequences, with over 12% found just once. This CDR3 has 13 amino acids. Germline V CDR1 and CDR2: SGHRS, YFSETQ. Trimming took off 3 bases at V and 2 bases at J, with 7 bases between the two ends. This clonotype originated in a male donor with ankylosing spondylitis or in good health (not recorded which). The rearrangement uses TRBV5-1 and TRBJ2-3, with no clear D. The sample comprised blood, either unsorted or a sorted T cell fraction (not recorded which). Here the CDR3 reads CASSSQTTDTQYF. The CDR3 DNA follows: TGCGCCAGCAGCTCCCAGACCACAGATACGCAGTATTTT.